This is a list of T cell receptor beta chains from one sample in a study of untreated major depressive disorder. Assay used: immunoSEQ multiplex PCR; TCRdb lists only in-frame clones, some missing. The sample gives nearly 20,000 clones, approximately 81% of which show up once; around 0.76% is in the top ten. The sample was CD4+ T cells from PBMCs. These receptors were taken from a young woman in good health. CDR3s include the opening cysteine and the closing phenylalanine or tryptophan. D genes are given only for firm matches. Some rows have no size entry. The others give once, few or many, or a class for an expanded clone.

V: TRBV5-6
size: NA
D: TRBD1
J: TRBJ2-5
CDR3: CASSWGQGETQYF
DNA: TGTGCCAGCAGCTGGGGACAGGGAGAGACCCAGTACTTC

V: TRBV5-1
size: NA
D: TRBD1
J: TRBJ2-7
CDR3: CASSGGTGGHEQYF
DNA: TGCGCCAGCAGCGGCGGGACAGGGGGCCACGAGCAGTACTTC

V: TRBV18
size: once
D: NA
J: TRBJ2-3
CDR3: CASSLLTGTDTQYF
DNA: TGTGCCAGCTCACTACTAACAGGCACAGATACGCAGTATTTT

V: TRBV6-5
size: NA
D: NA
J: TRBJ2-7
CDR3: CASSKGLLYEQYF
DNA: TGTGCCAGCAGCAAGGGACTTCTCTACGAGCAGTACTTC

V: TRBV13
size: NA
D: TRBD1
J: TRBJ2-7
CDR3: CASSLRQGGSYEQYF
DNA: TGTGCCAGCAGCTTACGACAGGGGGGATCCTACGAGCAGTACTTC

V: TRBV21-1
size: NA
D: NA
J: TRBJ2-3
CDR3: CASSKESVLTKTDTQYF
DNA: TGTGCCAGCAGCAAAGAAAGTGTGCTAACAAAAACAGATACGCAGTATTTT

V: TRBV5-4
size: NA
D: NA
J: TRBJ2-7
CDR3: CASSGGGASYEQYF
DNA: TGTGCCAGCAGCGGGGGGGGCGCCTCCTACGAGCAGTACTTC

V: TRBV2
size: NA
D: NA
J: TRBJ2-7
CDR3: CASSLQGLFHEQYF
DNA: TGTGCCAGCAGTCTGCAGGGGTTATTCCACGAGCAGTACTTC

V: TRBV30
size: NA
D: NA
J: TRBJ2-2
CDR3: CAWSSQAVGLFF
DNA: TGTGCCTGGAGTTCCCAGGCCGTGGGGCTGTTTTTT

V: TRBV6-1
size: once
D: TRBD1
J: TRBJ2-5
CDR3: CASSSWDRKQETQYF
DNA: TGTGCCAGCAGTTCTTGGGACAGAAAACAAGAGACCCAGTACTTC

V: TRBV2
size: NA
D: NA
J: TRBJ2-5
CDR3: CASRASENQETQYF
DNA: TGTGCCAGCAGGGCTAGCGAAAATCAAGAGACCCAGTACTTC

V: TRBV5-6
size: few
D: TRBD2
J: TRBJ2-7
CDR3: CASSTGLAGRYEQYF
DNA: TGTGCCAGCAGCACGGGACTAGCGGGGAGATACGAGCAGTACTTC

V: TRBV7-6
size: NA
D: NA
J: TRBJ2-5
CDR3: CASSLGGIETQYF
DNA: TGTGCCAGCAGCTTAGGGGGAATAGAGACCCAGTACTTC

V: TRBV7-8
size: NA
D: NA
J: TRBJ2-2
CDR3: CASSLGSRRNTGELFF
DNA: TGTGCCAGCAGCTTAGGCTCCAGGAGGAACACCGGGGAGCTGTTTTTT

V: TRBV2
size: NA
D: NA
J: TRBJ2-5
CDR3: CASSPRGGETQYF
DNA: TGTGCCAGCAGTCCTAGGGGAGGAGAGACCCAGTACTTC

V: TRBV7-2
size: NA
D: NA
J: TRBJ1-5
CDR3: CASSLAQGLNQPQHF
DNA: TGTGCCAGCAGCTTAGCGCAGGGCCTTAATCAGCCCCAGCATTTT

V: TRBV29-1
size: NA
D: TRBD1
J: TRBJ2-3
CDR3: CSVGGTGGRTDTQYF
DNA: TGCAGCGTAGGCGGGACAGGGGGCCGCACAGATACGCAGTATTTT

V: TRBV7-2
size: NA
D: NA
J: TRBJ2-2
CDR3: CASSLNRAGELFF
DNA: TGTGCCAGCAGCTTAAACAGGGCCGGGGAGCTGTTTTTT